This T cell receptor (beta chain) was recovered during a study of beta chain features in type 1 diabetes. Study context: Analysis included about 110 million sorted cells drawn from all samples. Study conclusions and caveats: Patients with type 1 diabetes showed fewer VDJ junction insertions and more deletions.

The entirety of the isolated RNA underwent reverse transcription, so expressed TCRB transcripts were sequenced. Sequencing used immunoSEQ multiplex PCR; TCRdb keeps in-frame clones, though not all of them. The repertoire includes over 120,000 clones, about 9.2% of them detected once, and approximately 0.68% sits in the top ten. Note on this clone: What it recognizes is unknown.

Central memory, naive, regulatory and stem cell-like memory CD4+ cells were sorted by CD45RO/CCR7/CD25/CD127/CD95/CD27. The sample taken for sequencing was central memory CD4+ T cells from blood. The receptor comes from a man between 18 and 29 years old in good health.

The CDR3 region has the DNA TGTGCCAGCAGCCTGGCCCCCTTGGGGGAGGAGTTCTTC. This gives the protein CASSLAPLGEEFF. V is TRBV9 and J is TRBJ2-1; D is possibly TRBD2 (6 bases). There are 13 residues in the CDR3. Germline CDR1 is SGDLS and CDR2 is YYNGEE. V lost 4 bases and J lost 14, with 19 bases in between.